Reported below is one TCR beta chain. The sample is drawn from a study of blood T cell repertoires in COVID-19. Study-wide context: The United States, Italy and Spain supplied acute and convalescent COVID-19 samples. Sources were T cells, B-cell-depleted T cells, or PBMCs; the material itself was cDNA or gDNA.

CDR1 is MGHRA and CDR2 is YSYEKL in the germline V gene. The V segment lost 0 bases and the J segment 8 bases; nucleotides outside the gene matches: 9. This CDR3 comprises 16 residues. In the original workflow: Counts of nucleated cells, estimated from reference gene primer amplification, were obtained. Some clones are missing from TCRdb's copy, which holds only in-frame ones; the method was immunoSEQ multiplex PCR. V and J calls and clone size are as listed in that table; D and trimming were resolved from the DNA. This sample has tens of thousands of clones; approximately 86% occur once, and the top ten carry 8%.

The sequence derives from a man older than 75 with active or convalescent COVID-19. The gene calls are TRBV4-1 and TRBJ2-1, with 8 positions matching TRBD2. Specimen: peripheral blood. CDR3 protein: CASSQDRDSGMDEQFF. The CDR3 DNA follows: TGCGCCAGCAGCCAAGATCGAGATAGCGGGATGGATGAGCAGTTCTTC.